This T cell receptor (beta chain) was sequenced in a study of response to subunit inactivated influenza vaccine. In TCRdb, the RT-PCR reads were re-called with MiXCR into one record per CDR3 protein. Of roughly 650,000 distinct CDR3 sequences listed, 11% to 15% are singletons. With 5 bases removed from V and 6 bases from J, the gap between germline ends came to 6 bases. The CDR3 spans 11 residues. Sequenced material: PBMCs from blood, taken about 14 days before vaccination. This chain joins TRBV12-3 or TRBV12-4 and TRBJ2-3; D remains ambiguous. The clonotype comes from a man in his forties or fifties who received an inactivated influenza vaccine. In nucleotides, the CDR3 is TGTGCCAGCAGTGGCCTGGATACGCAGTATTTT. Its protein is CASSGLDTQYF.